These 2 T cell receptor beta chains came from one sample sequenced in a study of blood T cell repertoires in COVID-19. The protocol was immunoSEQ multiplex PCR, while the TCRdb copy is restricted to in-frame clones and leaves out a portion. The sample consists of more than 50,000 clones, 90% of them appearing once. Source material: peripheral blood. These receptors all come from a man older than 75 with acute or convalescent COVID-19.

This rearrangement joins TRBV15 to TRBJ2-7, with 7 bases lining up with TRBD1. Looked up from germline, CDR1 is LNHNV and CDR2 is YYDKDF (reference sequence). This CDR3 comprises 13 residues. V lost 5 bases to trimming and J lost 6 bases; unmatched junction nucleotides: 7. This chain's CDR3 is CATSFAGGAEQYF. DNA for the CDR3: TGTGCCACCAGCTTTGCAGGGGGTGCCGAGCAGTACTTC.

This rearrangement joins TRBV11-3 to TRBJ2-1; no clear D. Germline V gene data show CDR1 as SGHNT and CDR2 as YENEEA. The CDR3 is 13 residues long. The V gene lost 4 bases and the J gene lost 9 bases, with 13 bases spanning the gap. CDR3 DNA sequence: TGTGCCAGCAGCTCCGCCGGTTCGGGTGAGCAGTTCTTC. Translated: CASSSAGSGEQFF.